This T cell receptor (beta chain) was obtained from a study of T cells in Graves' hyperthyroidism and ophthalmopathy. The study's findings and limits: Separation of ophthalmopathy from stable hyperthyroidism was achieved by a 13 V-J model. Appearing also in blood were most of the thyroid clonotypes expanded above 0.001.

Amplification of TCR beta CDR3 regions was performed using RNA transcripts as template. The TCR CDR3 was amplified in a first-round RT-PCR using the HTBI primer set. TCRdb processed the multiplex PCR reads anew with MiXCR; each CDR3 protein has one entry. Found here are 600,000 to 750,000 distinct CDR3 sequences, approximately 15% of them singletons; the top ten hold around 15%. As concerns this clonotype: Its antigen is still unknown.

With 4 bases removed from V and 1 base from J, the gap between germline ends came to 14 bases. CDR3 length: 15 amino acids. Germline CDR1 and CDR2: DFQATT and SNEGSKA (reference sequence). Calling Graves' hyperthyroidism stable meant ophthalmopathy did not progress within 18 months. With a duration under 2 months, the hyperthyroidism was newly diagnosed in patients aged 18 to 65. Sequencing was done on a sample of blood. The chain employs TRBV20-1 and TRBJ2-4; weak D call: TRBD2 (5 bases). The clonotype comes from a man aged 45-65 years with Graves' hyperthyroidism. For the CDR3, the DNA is TGCAGTGCTACAGCCGCTTGGGAGGCCAAAAACATTCAGTACTTC. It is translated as CSATAAWEAKNIQYF.